This TCR beta chain appears in the sequencing data of a study of T cell changes during pregnancy in multiple sclerosis (dated by TCRdb to about 2019). The study in broad terms: Changes in the T cell repertoire over the course of pregnancy were examined in this study in women with multiple sclerosis.

Library generation was performed with the immunoSEQ multiplex PCR assay. Held by TCRdb, this immuneACCESS table contains in-frame sequences only and omits some clones. Under half of the omission traces to an unresolved V gene where checked; the cause of the rest is unknown. This sample holds 100,000 or so clones; around 93% were observed only once. Of the sample, around 2.2% is held by the ten largest clones. Worth noting for this clone: It lacks a known antigen. No per-base quality is available; no much larger clone lies one base away.

The CDR3 numbers 14 residues from cysteine through phenylalanine. Only the CDR3 region is kept as DNA, spanning 42 bases read in frame from base 1. CDR1 LNHDA and CDR2 SQIVND are derived from the germline V gene (reference sequence). Relative to germline, V is 1 base shorter and J is 1 base shorter, with 7 bases between their ends. The V gene is TRBV19 and the J gene is TRBJ2-5, with no reliable assignment of the D segment. The receptor was derived from a female donor with multiple sclerosis, enrolled in a pregnancy study. Sample: peripheral blood, taken in the third trimester of pregnancy. The base sequence is TGTGCCAGTAGTATAGCGGGTCGCCAAGAGACCCAGTACTTC. The resulting protein is CASSIAGRQETQYF.